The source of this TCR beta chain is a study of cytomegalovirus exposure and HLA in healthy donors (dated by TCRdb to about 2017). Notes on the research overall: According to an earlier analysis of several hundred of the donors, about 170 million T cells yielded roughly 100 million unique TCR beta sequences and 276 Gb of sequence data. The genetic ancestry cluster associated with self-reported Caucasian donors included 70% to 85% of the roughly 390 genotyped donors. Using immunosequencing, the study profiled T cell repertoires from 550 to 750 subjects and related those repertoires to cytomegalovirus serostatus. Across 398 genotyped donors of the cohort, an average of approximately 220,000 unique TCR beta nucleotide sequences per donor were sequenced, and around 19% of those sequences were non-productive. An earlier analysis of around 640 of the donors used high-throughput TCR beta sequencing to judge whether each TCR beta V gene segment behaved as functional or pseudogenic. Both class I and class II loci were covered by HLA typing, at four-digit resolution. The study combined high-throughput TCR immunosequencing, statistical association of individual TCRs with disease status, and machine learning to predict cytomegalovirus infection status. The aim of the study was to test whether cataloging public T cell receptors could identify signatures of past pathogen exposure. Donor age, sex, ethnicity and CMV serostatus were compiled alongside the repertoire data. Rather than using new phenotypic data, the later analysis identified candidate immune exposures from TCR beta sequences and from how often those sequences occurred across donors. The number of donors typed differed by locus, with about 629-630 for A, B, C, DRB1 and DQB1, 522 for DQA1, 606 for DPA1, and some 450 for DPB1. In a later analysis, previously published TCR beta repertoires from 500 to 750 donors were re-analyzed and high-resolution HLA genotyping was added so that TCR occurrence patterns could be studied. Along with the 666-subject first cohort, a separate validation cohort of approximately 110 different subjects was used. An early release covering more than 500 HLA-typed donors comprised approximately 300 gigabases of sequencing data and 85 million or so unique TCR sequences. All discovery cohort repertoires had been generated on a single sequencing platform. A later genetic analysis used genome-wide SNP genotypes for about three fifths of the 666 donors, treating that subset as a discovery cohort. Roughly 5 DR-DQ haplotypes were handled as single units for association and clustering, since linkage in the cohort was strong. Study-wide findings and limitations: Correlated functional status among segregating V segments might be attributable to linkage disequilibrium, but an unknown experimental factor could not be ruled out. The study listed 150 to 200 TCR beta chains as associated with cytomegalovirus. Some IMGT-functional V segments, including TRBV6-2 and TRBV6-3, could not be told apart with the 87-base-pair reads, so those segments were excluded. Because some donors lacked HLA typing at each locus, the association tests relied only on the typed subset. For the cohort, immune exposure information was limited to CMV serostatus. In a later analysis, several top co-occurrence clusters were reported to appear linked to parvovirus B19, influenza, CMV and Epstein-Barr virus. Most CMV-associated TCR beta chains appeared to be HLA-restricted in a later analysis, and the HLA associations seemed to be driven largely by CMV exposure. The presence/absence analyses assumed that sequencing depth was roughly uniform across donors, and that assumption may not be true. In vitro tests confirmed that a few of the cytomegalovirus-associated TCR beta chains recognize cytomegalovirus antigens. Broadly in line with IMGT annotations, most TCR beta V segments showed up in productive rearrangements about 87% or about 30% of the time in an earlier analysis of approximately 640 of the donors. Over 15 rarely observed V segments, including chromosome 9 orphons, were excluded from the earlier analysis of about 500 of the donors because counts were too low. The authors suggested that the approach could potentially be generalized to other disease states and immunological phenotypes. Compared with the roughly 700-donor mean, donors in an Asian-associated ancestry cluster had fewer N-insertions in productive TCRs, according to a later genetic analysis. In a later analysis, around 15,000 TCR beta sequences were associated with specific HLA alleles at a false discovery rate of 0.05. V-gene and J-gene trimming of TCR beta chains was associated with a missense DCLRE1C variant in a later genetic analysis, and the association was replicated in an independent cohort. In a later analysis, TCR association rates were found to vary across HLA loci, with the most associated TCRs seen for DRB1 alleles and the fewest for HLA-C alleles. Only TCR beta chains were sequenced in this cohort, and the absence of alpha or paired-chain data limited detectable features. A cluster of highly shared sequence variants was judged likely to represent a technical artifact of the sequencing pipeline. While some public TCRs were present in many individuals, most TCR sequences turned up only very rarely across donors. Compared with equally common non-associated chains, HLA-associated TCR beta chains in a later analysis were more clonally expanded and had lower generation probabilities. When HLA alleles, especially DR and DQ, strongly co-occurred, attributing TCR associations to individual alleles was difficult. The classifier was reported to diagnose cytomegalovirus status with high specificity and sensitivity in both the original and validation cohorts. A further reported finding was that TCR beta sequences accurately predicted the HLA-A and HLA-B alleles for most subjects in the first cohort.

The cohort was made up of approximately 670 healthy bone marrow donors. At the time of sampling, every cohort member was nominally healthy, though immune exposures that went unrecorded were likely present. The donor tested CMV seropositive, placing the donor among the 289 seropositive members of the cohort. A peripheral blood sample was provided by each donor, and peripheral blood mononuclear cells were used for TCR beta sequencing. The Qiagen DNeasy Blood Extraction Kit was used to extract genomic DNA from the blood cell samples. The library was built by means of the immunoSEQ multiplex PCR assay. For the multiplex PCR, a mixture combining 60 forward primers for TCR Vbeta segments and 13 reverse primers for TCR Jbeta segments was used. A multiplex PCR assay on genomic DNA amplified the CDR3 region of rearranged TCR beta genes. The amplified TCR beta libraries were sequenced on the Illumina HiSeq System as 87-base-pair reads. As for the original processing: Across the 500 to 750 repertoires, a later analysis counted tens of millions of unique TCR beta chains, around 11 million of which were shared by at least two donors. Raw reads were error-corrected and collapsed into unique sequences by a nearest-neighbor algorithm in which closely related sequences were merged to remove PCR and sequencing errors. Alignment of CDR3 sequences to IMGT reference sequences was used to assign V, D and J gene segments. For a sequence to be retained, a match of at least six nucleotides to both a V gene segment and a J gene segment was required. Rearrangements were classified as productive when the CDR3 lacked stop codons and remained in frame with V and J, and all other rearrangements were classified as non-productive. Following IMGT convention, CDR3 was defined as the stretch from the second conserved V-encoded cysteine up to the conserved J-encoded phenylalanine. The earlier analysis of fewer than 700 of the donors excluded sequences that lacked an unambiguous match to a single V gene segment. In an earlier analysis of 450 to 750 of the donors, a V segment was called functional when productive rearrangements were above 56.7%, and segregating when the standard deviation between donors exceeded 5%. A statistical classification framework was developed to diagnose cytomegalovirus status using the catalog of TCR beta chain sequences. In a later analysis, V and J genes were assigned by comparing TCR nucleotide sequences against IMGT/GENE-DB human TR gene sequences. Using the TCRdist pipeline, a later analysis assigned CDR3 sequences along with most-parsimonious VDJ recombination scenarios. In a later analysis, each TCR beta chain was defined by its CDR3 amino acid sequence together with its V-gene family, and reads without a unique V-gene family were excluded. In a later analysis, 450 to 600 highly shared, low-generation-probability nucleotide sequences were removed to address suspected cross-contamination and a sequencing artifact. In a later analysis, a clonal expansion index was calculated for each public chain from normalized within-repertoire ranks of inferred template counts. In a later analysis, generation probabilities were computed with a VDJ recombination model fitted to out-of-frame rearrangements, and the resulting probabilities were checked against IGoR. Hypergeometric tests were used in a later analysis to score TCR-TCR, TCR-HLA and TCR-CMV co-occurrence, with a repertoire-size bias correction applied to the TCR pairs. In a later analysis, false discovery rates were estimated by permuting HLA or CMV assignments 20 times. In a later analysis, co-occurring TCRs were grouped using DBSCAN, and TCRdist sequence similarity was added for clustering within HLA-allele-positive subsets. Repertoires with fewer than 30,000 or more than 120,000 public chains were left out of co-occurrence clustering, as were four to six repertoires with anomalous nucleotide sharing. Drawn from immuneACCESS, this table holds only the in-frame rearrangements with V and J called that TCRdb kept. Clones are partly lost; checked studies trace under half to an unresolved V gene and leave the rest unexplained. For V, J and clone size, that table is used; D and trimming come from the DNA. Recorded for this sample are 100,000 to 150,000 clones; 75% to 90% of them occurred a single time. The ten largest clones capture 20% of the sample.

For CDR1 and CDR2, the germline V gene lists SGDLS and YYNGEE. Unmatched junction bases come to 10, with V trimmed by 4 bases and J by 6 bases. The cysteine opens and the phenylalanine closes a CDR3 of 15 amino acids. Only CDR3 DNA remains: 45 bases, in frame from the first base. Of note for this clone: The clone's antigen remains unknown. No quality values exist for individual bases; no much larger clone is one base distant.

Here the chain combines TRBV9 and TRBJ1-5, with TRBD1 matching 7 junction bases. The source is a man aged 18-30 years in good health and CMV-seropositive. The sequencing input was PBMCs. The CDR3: CASSPGGTGRQPQHF. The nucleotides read TGTGCCAGCAGCCCAGGGGGTACAGGGCGTCAGCCCCAGCATTTT.